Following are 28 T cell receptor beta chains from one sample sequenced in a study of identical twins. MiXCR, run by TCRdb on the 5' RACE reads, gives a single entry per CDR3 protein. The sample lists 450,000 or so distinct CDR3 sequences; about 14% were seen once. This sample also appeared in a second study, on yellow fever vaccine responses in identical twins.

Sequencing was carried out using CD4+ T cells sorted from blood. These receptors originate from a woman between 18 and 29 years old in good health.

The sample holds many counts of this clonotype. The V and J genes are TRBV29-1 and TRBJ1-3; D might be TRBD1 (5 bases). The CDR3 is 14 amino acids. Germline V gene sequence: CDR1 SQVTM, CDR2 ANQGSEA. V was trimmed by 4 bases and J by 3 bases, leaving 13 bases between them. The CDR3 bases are TGCAGCGTTGCCAGGGCTTCTGATGGAAACACCATATATTTT. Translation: CSVARASDGNTIYF.

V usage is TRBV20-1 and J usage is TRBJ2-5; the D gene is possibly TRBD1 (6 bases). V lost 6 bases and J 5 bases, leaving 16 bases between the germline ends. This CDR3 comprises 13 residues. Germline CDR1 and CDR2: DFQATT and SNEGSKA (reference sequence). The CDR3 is CSAPDDRRETQYF. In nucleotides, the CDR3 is TGCAGTGCCCCCGACGACAGGCGGGAGACCCAGTACTTC.

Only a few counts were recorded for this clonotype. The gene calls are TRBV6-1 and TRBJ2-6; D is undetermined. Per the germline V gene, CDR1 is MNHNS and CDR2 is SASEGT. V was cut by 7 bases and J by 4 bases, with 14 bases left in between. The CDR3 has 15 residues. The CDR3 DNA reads TGTGCCAGCACGAGTGCCTCGGGCGGGGCCAACGTCCTGACTTTC. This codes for CASTSASGGANVLTF.

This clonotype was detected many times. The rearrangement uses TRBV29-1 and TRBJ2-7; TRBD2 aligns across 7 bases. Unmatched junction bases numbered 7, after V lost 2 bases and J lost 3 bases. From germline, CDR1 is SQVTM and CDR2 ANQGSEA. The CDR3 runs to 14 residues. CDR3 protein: CSVELGRGLYEQYF. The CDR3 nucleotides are TGCAGCGTTGAACTAGGGAGGGGCCTCTACGAGCAGTACTTC.

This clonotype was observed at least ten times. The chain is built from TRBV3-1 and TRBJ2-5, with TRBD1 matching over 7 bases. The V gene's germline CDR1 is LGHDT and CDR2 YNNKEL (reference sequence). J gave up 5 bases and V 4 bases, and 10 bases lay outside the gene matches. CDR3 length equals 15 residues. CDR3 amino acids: CASSRAEGAWETQYF. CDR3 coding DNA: TGTGCCAGCAGCCGAGCAGAGGGGGCCTGGGAGACCCAGTACTTC.

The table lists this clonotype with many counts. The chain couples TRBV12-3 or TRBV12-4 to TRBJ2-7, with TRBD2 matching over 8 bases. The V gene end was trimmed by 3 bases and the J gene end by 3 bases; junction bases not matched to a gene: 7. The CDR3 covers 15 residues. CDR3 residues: CASSLAGGGFYEQYF. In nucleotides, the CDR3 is TGTGCCAGCAGTTTGGCGGGAGGCGGATTCTACGAGCAGTACTTC.

The CDR3 DNA sequence: TGTGCCAGTAGTATCCGGCGGCCAGGCACCGGGGAGCTGTTTTTT. Translating it yields CASSIRRPGTGELFF. The chain combines TRBV19 with TRBJ2-2; D is unresolved. Germline V lookup: CDR1 LNHDA, CDR2 SQIVND (reference sequence). This CDR3 is 15 amino acids long. Trimming left V 3 bases short and J 4 bases short, with 12 bases between. Complete variable domain (other parts from reference TRBV19 and TRBJ2-2): DGGITQSPKYLFRKEGQNVTLSCEQNLNHDAMYWYRQDPGQGLRLIYYSQIVNDFQKGDIAEGYSVSREKKESFPLTVTSAQKNPTAFYLCASSIRRPGTGELFFGEGSRLTVL.

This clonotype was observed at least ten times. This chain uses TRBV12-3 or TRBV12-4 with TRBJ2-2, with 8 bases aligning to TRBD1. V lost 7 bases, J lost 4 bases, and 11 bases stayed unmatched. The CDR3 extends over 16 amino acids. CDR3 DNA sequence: TGTGCCAGCACCATTCAGGGGGCCCCCGGCACCGGGGAGCTGTTTTTT. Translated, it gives CASTIQGAPGTGELFF.

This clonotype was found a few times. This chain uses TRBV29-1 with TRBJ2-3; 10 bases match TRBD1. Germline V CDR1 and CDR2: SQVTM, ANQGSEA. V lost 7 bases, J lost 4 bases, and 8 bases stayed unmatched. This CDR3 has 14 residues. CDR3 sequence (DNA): TGCAGCGCGCCCGGGACAGGGGCGTCAGATACGCAGTATTTT. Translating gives CSAPGTGASDTQYF.

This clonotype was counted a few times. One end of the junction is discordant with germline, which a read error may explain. CDR3 region: CSARDGERLYEQYF. The CDR3 bases are TGCAGTGCTCGAGATGGGGAAAGACTCTACGAGCAGTACTTC. The chain carries TRBV20-1 and TRBJ2-7; D is undetermined. CDR3 length: 14 amino acids. Per the germline V gene, CDR1 is DFQATT and CDR2 is SNEGSKA (reference sequence).

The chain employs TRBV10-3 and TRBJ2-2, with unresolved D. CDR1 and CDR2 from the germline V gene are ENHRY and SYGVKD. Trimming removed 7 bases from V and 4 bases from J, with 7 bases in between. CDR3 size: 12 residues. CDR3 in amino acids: CAITRITGELFF. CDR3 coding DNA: TGTGCCATCACTCGGATCACCGGGGAGCTGTTTTTT.

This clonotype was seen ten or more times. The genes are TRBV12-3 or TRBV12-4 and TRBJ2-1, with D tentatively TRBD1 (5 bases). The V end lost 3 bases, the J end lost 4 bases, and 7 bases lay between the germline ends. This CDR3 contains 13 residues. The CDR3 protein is CASSFGQYNEQFF. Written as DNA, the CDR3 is TGTGCCAGCAGTTTTGGACAATACAATGAGCAGTTCTTC.

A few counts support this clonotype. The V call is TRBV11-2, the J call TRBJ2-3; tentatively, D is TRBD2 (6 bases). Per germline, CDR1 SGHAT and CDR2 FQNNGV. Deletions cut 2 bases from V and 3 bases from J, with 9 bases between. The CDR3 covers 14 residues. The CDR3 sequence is CASSLQAGTDTQYF. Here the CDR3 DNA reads TGTGCCAGCAGCTTACAGGCGGGGACAGATACGCAGTATTTT.

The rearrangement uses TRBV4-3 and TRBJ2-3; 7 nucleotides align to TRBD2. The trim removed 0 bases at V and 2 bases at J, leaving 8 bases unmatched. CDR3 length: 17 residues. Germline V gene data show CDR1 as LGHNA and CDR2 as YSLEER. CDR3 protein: CASSQDSGGRVTDTQYF. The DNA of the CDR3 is TGCGCCAGCAGCCAAGATTCCGGGGGGAGGGTCACAGATACGCAGTATTTT.

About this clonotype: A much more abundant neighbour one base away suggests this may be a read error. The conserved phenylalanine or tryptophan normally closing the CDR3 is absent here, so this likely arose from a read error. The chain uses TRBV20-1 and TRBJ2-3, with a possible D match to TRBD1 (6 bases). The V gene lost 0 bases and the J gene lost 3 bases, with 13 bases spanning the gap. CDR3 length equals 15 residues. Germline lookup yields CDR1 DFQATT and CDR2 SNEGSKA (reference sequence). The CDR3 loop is CSARDRGRGTDTQYY. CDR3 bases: TGCAGTGCTAGAGATCGGGGCAGGGGAACAGATACGCAGTATTAT.

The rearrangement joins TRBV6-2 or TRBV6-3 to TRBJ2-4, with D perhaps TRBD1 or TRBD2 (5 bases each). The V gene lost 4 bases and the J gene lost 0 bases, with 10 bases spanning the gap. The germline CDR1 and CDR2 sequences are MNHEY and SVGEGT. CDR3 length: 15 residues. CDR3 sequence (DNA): TGTGCCAGCAGTTGGGACGGCCTAGCCAAAAACATTCAGTACTTC. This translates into CASSWDGLAKNIQYF.

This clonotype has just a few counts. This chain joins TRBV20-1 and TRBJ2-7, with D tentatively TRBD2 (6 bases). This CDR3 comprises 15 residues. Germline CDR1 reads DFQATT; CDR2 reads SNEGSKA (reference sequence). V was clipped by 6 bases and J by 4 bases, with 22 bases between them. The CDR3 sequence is CSAPPDAGSRYEQYF. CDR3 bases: TGCAGTGCCCCACCCGACGCGGGAAGTAGGTACGAGCAGTACTTC.

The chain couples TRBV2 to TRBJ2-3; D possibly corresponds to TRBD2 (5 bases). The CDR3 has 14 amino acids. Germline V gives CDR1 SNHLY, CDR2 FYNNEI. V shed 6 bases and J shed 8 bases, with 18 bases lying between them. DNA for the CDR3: TGTGCCAGCAGGGGCGGGCCACTTGAGGGTACGCAGTATTTT. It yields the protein CASRGGPLEGTQYF.

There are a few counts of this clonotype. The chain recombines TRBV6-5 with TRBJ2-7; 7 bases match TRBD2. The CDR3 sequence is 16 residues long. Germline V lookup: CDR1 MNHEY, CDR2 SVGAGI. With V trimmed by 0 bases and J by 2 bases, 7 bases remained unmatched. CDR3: CASSYSGSGGAYEQYF. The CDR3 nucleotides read TGTGCCAGCAGTTACTCAGGCTCGGGGGGAGCCTACGAGCAGTACTTC.

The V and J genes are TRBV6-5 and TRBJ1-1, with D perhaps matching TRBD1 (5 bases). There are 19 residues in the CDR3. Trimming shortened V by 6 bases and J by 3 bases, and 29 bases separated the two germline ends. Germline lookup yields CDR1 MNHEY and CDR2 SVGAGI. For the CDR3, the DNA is TGTGCCAGCAGCTTTACTGGCACCGGGACTCGGCGGGCCCACACTGAAGCTTTCTTT. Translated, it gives CASSFTGTGTRRAHTEAFF.

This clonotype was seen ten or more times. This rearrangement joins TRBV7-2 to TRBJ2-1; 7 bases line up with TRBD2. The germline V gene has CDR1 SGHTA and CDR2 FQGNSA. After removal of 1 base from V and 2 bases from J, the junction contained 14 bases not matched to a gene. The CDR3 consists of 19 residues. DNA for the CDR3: TGTGCCAGCAGCTTAGGCTTCGCGGGGGTAGCGGGTCCCTACAATGAGCAGTTCTTC. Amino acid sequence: CASSLGFAGVAGPYNEQFF.

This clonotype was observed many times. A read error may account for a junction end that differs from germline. CDR3 sequence: CASSLGTGGTTNEKLFF. CDR3 coding DNA: TGTGCTAGCAGCCTCGGGACAGGGGGGACAACTAATGAAAAACTGTTTTTT. This rearrangement joins TRBV7-7 to TRBJ1-4, with 11 bases matching TRBD1. The CDR3 is 17 amino acids. The germline V gene encodes CDR1 SSHAT and CDR2 FNYEAQ (reference sequence).

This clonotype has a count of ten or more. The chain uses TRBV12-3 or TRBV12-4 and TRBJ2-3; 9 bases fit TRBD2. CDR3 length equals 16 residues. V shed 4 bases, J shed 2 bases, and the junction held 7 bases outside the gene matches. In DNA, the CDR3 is TGTGCCAGCAGTTCGAGGCTAGCGGGGAACACAGATACGCAGTATTTT. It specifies CASSSRLAGNTDTQYF.

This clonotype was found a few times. The CDR3 DNA is TGCGCCAGCAGCCTAGGGGACAGGGCCCTTCCCTACGAGCAGTACTTC. It translates to CASSLGDRALPYEQYF. The chain couples TRBV4-3 to TRBJ2-7; 9 nucleotides agree with TRBD1. Germline V lookup: CDR1 LGHNA, CDR2 YSLEER. The CDR3 runs 16 residues. The trim removed 4 bases at V and 2 bases at J, leaving 9 bases unmatched.

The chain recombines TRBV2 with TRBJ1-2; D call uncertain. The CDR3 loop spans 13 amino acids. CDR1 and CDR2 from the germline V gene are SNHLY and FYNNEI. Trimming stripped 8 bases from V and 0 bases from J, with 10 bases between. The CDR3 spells CASPRLANYGYTF. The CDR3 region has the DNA TGTGCCAGCCCACGGTTAGCTAACTATGGCTACACCTTC.

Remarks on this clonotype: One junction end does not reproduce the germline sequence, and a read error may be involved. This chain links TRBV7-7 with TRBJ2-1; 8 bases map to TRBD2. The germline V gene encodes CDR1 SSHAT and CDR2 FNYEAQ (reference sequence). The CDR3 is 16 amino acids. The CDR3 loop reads CASSLAVGGRINEQFF. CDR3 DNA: TGTGCTAGCAGCTTAGCAGTAGGCGGGAGGATAAATGAGCAGTTCTTC.

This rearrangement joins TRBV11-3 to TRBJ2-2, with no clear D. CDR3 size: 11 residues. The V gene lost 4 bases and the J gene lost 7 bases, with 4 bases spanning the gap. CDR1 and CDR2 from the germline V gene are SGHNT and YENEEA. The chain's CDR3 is CASSSNGELFF. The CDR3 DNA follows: TGTGCCAGCAGCTCCAACGGGGAGCTGTTTTTT. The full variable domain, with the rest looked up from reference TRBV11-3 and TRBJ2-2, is EAGVVQSPRYKIIEKKQPVAFWCNPISGHNTLYWYLQNLGQGPELLIRYENEEAVDDSQLPKDRFSAERLKGVDSTLKIQPAELGDSAVYLCASSSNGELFFGEGSRLTVL.

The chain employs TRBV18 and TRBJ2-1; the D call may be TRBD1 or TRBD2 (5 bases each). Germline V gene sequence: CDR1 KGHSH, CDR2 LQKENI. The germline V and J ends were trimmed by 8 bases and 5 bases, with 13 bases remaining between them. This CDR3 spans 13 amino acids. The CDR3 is CASATGTNNEQFF. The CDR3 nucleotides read TGTGCCAGCGCAACCGGGACCAACAATGAGCAGTTCTTC.